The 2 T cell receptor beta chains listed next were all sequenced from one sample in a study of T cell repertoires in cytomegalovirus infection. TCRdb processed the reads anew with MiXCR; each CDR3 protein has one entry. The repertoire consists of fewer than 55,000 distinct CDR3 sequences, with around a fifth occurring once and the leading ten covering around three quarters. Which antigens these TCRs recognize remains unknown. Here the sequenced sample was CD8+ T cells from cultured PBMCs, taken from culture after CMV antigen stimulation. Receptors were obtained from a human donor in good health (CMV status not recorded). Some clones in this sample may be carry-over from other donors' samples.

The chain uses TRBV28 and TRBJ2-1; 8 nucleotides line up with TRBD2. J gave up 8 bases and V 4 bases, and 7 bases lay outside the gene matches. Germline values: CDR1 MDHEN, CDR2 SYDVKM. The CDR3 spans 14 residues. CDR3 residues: CASSSWTAGDEQFF. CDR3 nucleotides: TGTGCCAGCAGTTCCTGGACAGCGGGAGATGAGCAGTTCTTC.

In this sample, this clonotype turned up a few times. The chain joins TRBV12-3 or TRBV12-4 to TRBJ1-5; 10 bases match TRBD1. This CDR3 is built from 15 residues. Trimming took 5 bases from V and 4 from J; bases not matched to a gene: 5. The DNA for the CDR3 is TGTGCCAGCAGTAAAGACAGGGGGCTGAATCAGCCCCAGCATTTT. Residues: CASSKDRGLNQPQHF.